This T cell receptor (beta chain) was identified in a study of long-term antiretroviral therapy in people with HIV. Study in general: The 2015 immediate-ART recommendation came about a decade after the earliest samples.

At survey level, the immunoSEQ assay was run in its v3.0 version. Method: immunoSEQ multiplex PCR; TCRdb's copy keeps in-frame clones and lacks some. Of about 20,000 clones in the sample, about 82% are singletons; the top ten hold 15% to 20%. CDR1 is SGDLS, CDR2 YYNGEE, per germline. The CDR3 has 15 amino acids. V was trimmed by 0 bases and J by 4 bases, leaving 13 bases between them. Study conclusions and caveats: Pre-ART expanded clones dominated the repertoire at every time point. In the period from the mid-2000s to the late 2010s, blood was collected, possibly under older ART regimens.

Worth noting for this clone: What it binds is unknown.

The V call is TRBV9, the J call TRBJ2-5, with D possibly TRBD2 on 6 matching bases. The TCR originated in a woman between 18 and 29 years old with HIV. The sequencing here drew on unsorted PBMCs, taken 0.6 years after starting antiretroviral therapy. CDR3 residues: CASSVGGFGGETQYF. CDR3 DNA sequence: TGTGCCAGCAGCGTAGGAGGGTTCGGGGGAGAGACCCAGTACTTC.